These 11 T cell receptor beta chains share one sample of origin, sequenced in a study of T-cell memory formation after mild COVID-19. TCRdb re-derived calls from the 5' RACE reads in MiXCR, one entry per CDR3 protein. The sample includes 350,000 to 400,000 distinct CDR3 sequences, approximately 15% of them seen just once. The specimen was PBMCs or a T cell subset sorted from them (not recorded which). These TCRs come from a man aged 18 to 35 who had mild COVID-19 (a few samples of this study predate the infection). Cell type and time point are not known.

In its sample, this clonotype was seen a few times. V usage is TRBV6-6 and J usage is TRBJ1-2, with D perhaps TRBD1 (6 bases). The CDR3 extends over 15 amino acids. CDR1 and CDR2 from the germline V gene are MNHNY and SVGAGI (reference sequence). V shed 0 bases and J shed 7 bases, with 15 bases lying between them. The CDR3 region has the DNA TGTGCCAGCAGTTACTCTGGCCAGGGGAGGTCTGGCTACACCTTC. Its translation is CASSYSGQGRSGYTF.

This clonotype has a count of ten or more. This chain connects TRBV24-1 to TRBJ2-1; 7 bases fit TRBD1. This CDR3 spans 15 amino acids. After removal of 4 bases from V and 0 bases from J, the junction contained 2 bases not matched to a gene. CDR1 and CDR2 from the germline V gene are KGHDR and SFDVKD. The CDR3 nucleotides are TGTGCCACCAGTGACAGGGGGAGCTCCTACAATGAGCAGTTCTTC. Translated, it gives CATSDRGSSYNEQFF.

The J gene is TRBJ1-4, the V gene TRBV6-4; D ambiguous. V lost 2 bases and J 5 bases, leaving 21 bases between the germline ends. The CDR3 extends over 18 amino acids. Germline V gives CDR1 MRHNA, CDR2 SNTAGT. In nucleotides, the CDR3 is TGTGCCAGCAGTGACCCGTTCGAGTCGTACCGTACCAATGAAAAACTGTTTTTT. Translation gives CASSDPFESYRTNEKLFF.

V is TRBV4-3 and J is TRBJ2-3, with TRBD2 identical over 9 bases. Looked up from germline, CDR1 is LGHNA and CDR2 is YSLEER. The ends lost 1 base at V and 4 bases at J; junction bases unmatched: 12. The CDR3 has 18 residues. CDR3 amino acids: CASSQVVAGGFFADTQYF. CDR3 DNA: TGCGCCAGCAGCCAAGTTGTGGCGGGGGGGTTTTTCGCAGATACGCAGTATTTT.

This clonotype was detected a few times. This chain uses TRBV5-1 with TRBJ2-3, with 10 bases matching TRBD2. Trimming removed 4 bases from V and 0 bases from J; junction bases left unmatched: 11. The CDR3 has 18 residues. Germline V gives CDR1 SGHRS, CDR2 YFSETQ. The CDR3 loop reads CASSPYDTSGESTDTQYF. DNA of the CDR3: TGCGCCAGCAGCCCGTATGATACTAGCGGGGAAAGCACAGATACGCAGTATTTT.

The sample holds a few counts of this clonotype. The chain carries TRBV6-2 or TRBV6-3 and TRBJ2-7; a possible D gene is TRBD1 (6 bases). V was clipped by 6 bases and J by 1 base, with 13 bases between them. The CDR3 covers 14 residues. Germline lookup yields CDR1 MNHEY and CDR2 SVGEGT. CDR3 bases: TGTGCCAGCAGAACTATTCAGGGGTCCTACGAGCAGTACGTC. Amino acids: CASRTIQGSYEQYV.

This clonotype was detected only a few times. The chain has TRBV7-8 and TRBJ2-7; D is ambiguous. CDR1 and CDR2 from the germline V gene are SGHVS and FQNEAQ. The CDR3 contains 12 residues. V lost 2 bases and J 5 bases, leaving 7 bases between the germline ends. The CDR3 reads CASSLNVNEQYF. The CDR3 DNA follows: TGTGCCAGCAGCTTAAATGTCAACGAGCAGTACTTC. Drawing the rest from reference TRBV7-8 and TRBJ2-7, the complete variable domain is GAGVSQSPRYKVAKRGQDVALRCDPISGHVSLFWYQQALGQGPEFLTYFQNEAQLDKSGLPSDRFFAERPEGSVSTLKIQRTQQEDSAVYLCASSLNVNEQYFGPGTRLTVT.

This clonotype appeared many times. The rearrangement links TRBV6-5 to TRBJ2-2, with D hard to call. The CDR3 is made up of 16 amino acids. Trimming removed 1 base from V and 6 bases from J, with 15 bases in between. The V gene's germline CDR1 is MNHEY and CDR2 SVGAGI. The CDR3 sequence is CASSYLLTSGAGELFF. For the CDR3, the DNA is TGTGCCAGCAGTTACTTACTCACCTCTGGGGCCGGGGAGCTGTTTTTT.

This clonotype has only a few counts. This chain links TRBV12-5 with TRBJ2-1; no firm D call. This CDR3 contains 10 residues. Per germline, CDR1 LGHNT and CDR2 FRNRAP. Trimming cost V 7 bases and J 8 bases, with 6 bases left between them. CDR3 nucleotides: TGTGCTAGTGCCGTGTATGAGCAGTTCTTC. This encodes CASAVYEQFF.

The chain is built from TRBV7-2 and TRBJ1-5, with no clear D. The CDR3 spans 16 residues. The ends were cut back, 1 base at V and 4 bases at J, with 14 bases in the middle. Per germline, CDR1 SGHTA and CDR2 FQGNSA. CDR3 sequence: CASSLGGGAGNQPQHF. The CDR3 DNA reads TGTGCCAGCAGCTTAGGAGGTGGCGCGGGAAATCAGCCCCAGCATTTT.

The chain combines TRBV27 with TRBJ2-7; D tentatively reads TRBD1 or TRBD2 (5 bases each). Germline V gene data show CDR1 as MNHEY and CDR2 as SMNVEV (reference sequence). V was cut by 5 bases and J by 6 bases, with 14 bases left in between. This CDR3 region has 13 residues. In nucleotides, the CDR3 is TGTGCCAGCAGTCCGGGACGGCACGCCGAGCAGTACTTC. Its translation: CASSPGRHAEQYF.